This TCR beta chain was sequenced in a study of early T cells in non-severe SARS-CoV-2 infection. Study results and limitations: Using VDJdb, the matching emphasized anti-spike CD8 responses while missing private and CD4 specificities.

From the 5' RACE reads, TCRdb called clonotypes with MiXCR, one entry per CDR3 protein. The data contain roughly 69,000 distinct CDR3 sequences, roughly a tenth of them singletons. This clonotype was observed many times. Its matching antigen is unknown. Trimming took off 6 bases at V and 1 base at J, with 9 bases between the two ends. CDR1 is MNHNY, CDR2 SVGAGI, per germline (reference sequence). The CDR3 runs to 13 residues. Input material: whole blood. This clonotype originated in an adult who was a healthcare worker with PCR-confirmed SARS-CoV-2 infection or an uninfected control (not recorded which). The chain recombines TRBV6-6 with TRBJ1-1, with D possibly being TRBD1 (5 bases). The CDR3 bases are TGTGCCAGCAGCCCAGGGAGGAACACTGAAGCTTTCTTT. Protein sequence: CASSPGRNTEAFF.